One TCR beta chain is described in this entry. TCRdb's table, derived via immunoSEQ multiplex PCR, lists solely in-frame clones and lacks some. The sample consists of more than 11,000 clones, 65% to 85% of them appearing once. The data originate from a study of T cells in tumors after PD-1 blockade. The CDR3 is 14 amino acids. Between the trimmed V and J ends, which lost 8 bases and 3 bases, there was a span of 16 bases. The germline V gene has CDR1 MDHEN and CDR2 SYDVKM. The sample consisted of PBMCs, taken after anti-PD-1 treatment. This clonotype originated in a human donor with basal cell carcinoma. The rearrangement uses TRBV28 and TRBJ1-1; a weak D match, TRBD1 (5 bases). CDR3 DNA sequence: TGTGCCAGCCTCCGGGGCGTATGTTACACTGAAGCTTTCTTT. Translating it yields CASLRGVCYTEAFF.